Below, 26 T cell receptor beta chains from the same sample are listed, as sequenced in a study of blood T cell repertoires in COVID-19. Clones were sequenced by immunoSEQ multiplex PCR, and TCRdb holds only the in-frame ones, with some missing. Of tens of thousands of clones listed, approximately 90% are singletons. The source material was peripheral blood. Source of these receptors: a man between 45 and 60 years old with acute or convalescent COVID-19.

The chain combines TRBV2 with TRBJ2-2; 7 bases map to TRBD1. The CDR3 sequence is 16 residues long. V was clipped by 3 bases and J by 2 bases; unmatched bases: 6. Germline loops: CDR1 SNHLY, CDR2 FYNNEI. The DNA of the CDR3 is TGTGCCAGCAGTGATTGGGGGACAGTTAACACCGGGGAGCTGTTTTTT. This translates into CASSDWGTVNTGELFF.

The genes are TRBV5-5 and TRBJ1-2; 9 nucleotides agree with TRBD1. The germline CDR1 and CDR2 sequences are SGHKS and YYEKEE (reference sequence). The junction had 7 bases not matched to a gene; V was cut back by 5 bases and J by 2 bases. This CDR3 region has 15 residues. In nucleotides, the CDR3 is TGTGCCAGCAGAATCGAACAGGGGGCAAACTATGGCTACACCTTC. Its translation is CASRIEQGANYGYTF. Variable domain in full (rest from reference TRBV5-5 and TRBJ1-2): DAGVTQSPTHLIKTRGQQVTLRCSPISGHKSVSWYQQVLGQGPQFIFQYYEKEERGRGNFPDRFSARQFPNYSSELNVNALLLGDSALYLCASRIEQGANYGYTFGSGTRLTVV.

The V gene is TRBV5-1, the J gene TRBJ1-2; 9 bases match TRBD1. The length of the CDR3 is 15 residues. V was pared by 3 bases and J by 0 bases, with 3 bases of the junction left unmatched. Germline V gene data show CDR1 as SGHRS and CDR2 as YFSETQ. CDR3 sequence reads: CASSWGTGSNYGYTF. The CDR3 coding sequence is TGCGCCAGCAGCTGGGGGACAGGGTCTAACTATGGCTACACCTTC.

The CDR3 spells CASSIQETQYF. In nucleotides, the CDR3 is TGTGCCAGCAGTATACAAGAGACCCAGTACTTC. The V call is TRBV12-3 or TRBV12-4, the J call TRBJ2-5; no clear D. The CDR3 is 11 amino acids. V lost 5 bases, J lost 2 bases, and 3 bases lay in between.

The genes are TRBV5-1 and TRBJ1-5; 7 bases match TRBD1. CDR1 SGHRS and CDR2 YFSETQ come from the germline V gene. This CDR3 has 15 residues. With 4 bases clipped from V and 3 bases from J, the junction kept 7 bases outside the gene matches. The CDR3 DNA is TGCGCCAGCAGCCCGGGACAGCCATACAATCAGCCCCAGCATTTT. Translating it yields CASSPGQPYNQPQHF.

CDR3 region: CASSRWTEGGSPLHF. For the CDR3, the DNA is TGCGCCAGCAGCCGCTGGACAGAGGGAGGGTCACCCCTCCACTTT. The rearrangement joins TRBV5-1 to TRBJ1-6, with a weak D call TRBD1 (6 bases). Per germline, CDR1 SGHRS and CDR2 YFSETQ. The germline V and J ends were trimmed by 4 bases and 10 bases, with 18 bases remaining between them. The length of the CDR3 is 15 residues.

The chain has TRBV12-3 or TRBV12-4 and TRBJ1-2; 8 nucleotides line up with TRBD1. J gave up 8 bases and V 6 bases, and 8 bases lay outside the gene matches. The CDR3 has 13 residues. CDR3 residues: CASREDRARGYTF. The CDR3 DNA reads TGTGCCAGCAGAGAGGACAGGGCCAGGGGCTACACCTTC.

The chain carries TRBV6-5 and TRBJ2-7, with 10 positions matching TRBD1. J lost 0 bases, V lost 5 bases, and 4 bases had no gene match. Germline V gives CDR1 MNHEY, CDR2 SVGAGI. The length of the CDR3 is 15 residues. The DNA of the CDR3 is TGTGCCAGCAGTCTGGGACAGGGGAGCTCCTACGAGCAGTACTTC. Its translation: CASSLGQGSSYEQYF.

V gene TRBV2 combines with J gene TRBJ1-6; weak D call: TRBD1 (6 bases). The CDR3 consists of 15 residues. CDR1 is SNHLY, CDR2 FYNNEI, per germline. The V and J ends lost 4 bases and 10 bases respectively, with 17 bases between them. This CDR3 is CASSAGAGEWSPLHF. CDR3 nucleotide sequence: TGTGCCAGCAGTGCCGGGGCAGGGGAATGGTCACCCCTCCACTTT.

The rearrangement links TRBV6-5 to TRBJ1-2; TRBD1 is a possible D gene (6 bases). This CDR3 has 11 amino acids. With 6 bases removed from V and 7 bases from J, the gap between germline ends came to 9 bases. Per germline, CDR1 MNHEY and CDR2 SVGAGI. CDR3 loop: CASRKGGGYTF. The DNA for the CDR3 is TGTGCCAGCAGGAAAGGGGGTGGCTACACCTTC.

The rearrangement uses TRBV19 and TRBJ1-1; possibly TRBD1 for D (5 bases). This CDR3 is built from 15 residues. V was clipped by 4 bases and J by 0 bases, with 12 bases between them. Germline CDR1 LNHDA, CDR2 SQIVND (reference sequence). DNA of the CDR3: TGTGCCAGTAGTAGGAGGGGTGAGTTGAACACTGAAGCTTTCTTT. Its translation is CASSRRGELNTEAFF. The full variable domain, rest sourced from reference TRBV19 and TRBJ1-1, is DGGITQSPKYLFRKEGQNVTLSCEQNLNHDAMYWYRQDPGQGLRLIYYSQIVNDFQKGDIAEGYSVSREKKESFPLTVTSAQKNPTAFYLCASSRRGELNTEAFFGQGTRLTVV.

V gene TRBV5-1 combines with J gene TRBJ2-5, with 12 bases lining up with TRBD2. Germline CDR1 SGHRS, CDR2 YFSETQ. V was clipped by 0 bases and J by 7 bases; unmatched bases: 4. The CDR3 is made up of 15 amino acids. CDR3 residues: CASSLVRTSGTTQYF. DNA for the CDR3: TGCGCCAGCAGCTTGGTCCGGACTAGCGGGACGACCCAGTACTTC. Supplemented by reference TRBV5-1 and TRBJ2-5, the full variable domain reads KAGVTQTPRYLIKTRGQQVTLSCSPISGHRSVSWYQQTPGQGLQFLFEYFSETQRNKGNFPGRFSGRQFSNSRSEMNVSTLELGDSALYLCASSLVRTSGTTQYFGPGTRLLVL.

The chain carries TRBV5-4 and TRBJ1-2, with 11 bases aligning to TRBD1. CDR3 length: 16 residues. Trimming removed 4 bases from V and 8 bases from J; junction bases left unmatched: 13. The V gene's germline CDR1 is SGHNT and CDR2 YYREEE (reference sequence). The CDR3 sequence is CASSAGQGAAFGGYTF. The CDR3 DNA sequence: TGTGCCAGCAGCGCAGGACAGGGGGCGGCCTTCGGAGGCTACACCTTC.

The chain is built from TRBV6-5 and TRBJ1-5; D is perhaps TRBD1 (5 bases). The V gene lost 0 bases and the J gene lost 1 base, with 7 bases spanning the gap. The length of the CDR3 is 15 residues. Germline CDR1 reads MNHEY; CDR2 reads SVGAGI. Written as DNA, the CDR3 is TGTGCCAGCAGTTACTCCAGGGAAAGCAATCAGCCCCAGCATTTT. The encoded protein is CASSYSRESNQPQHF.

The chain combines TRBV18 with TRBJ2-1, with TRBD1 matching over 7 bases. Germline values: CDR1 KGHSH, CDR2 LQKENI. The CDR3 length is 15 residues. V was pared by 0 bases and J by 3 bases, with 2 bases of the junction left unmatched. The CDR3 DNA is TGTGCCAGCTCACCACCAACAGGGGACTACAATGAGCAGTTCTTC. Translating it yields CASSPPTGDYNEQFF.

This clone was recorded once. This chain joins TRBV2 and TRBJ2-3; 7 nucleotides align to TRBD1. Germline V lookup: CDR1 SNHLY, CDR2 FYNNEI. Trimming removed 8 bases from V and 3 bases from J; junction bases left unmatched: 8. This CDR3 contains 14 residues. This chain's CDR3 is CASRTGTVTDTQYF. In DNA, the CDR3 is TGTGCCAGCCGAACCGGGACAGTTACAGATACGCAGTATTTT.

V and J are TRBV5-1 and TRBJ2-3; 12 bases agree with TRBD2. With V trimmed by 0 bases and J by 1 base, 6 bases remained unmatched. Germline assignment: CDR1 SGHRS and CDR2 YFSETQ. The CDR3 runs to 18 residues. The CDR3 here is CASSLGLAGVRGTDTQYF. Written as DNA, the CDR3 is TGCGCCAGCAGCTTGGGACTAGCGGGGGTTAGGGGCACAGATACGCAGTATTTT.

The DNA of the CDR3 is TGTGCCAGTAGTATAGAAGGGACATGGGGAATCAAAAACATTCAGTACTTC. It encodes CASSIEGTWGIKNIQYF. The chain links TRBV19 to TRBJ2-4, with D possibly being TRBD1 (6 bases). The CDR3 is 17 residues long. The V gene's germline CDR1 is LNHDA and CDR2 SQIVND (reference sequence). The ends were cut back, 0 bases at V and 3 bases at J, with 15 bases in the middle.

The CDR3 bases are TGTGCCATCAGTGCTGGGACAGGGGGCGGTTGGGACACTGAAGCTTTCTTT. Its translation is CAISAGTGGGWDTEAFF. The genes are TRBV10-3 and TRBJ1-1, with 12 bases identical to TRBD1. The CDR3 has 17 amino acids. The junction had 9 bases not matched to a gene; V was cut back by 4 bases and J by 3 bases. The germline V gene encodes CDR1 ENHRY and CDR2 SYGVKD.

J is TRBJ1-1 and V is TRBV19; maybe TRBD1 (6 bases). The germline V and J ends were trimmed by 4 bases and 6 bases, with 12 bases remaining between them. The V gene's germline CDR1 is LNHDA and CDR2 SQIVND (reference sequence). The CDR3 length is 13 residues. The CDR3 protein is CASSNTRGSEAFF. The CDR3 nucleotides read TGTGCCAGTAGTAATACCAGGGGCTCTGAAGCTTTCTTT.

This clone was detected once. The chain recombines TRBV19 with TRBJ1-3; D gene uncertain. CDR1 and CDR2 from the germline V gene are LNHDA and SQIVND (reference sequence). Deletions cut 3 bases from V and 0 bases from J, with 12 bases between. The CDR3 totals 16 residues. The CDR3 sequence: CASSIEYEISGNTIYF. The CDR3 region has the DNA TGTGCCAGTAGTATTGAATATGAGATCTCTGGAAACACCATATATTTT.

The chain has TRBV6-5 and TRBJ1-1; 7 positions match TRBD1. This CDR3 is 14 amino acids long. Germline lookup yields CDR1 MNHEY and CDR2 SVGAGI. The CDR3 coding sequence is TGTTCGGTCCGGGACAGACCGTCGAACACTGAAGCTTTCTTT. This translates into CSVRDRPSNTEAFF.

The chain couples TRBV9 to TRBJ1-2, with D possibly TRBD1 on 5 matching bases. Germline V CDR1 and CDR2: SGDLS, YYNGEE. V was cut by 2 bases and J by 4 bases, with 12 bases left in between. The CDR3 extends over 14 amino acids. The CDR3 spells CASSVDSSPYGYTF. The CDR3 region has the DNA TGTGCCAGCAGCGTTGACAGCAGCCCCTATGGCTACACCTTC.

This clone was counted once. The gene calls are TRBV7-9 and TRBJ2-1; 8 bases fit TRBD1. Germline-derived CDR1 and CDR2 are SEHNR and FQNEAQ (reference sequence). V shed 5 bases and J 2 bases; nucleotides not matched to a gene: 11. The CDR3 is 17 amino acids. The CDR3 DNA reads TGTGCCAGCAGCCCGACAGACAGGGGAGGAACCTACAATGAGCAGTTCTTC. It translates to CASSPTDRGGTYNEQFF.

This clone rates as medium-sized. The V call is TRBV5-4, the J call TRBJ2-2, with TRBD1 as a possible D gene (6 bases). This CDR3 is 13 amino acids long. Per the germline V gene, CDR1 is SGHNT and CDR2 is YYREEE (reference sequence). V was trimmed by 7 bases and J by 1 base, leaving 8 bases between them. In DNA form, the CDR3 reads TGTGCCAGCCGGGACAAGAACACCGGGGAGCTGTTTTTT. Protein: CASRDKNTGELFF.

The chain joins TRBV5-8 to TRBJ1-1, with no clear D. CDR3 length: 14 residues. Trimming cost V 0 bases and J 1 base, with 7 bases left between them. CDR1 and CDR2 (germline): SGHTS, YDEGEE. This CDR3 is CASSLGGRNTEAFF. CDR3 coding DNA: TGTGCCAGCAGCTTGGGAGGTAGGAACACTGAAGCTTTCTTT.